This TCR beta chain is drawn from a study of cytomegalovirus exposure and HLA in healthy donors. The study, taken as a whole, reports: Looking again later, the authors saw that most CMV-associated TCR beta chains seemed HLA-restricted. The study labeled under 200 TCR beta chains cytomegalovirus-associated. TRBV6-2, TRBV6-3 and some other V segments were unresolvable in 87-base-pair reads.

PCR employed 60 Vbeta and 13 Jbeta primers. Libraries were prepared by immunoSEQ multiplex PCR; TCRdb keeps only in-frame clonotypes and omits some of them. The data show around 140,000 clones, around 82% seen once. This clone has only one observation. Its antigen is unknown. CDR3 length: 15 residues. Germline V lookup: CDR1 LNHDA, CDR2 SQIVND (reference sequence). Trimming removed 6 bases from V and 7 bases from J; junction bases left unmatched: 13. Donors counted as nominally healthy when sampled, yet unrecorded immune exposures were likely. This receptor was taken from a man aged 18-30 years in good health and CMV-seropositive. Sequenced input: PBMCs. V and J are TRBV19 and TRBJ1-2; 8 bases are shared with TRBD1. This CDR3 is CASRPGTGAHLGYTF. CDR3 DNA: TGTGCCAGTAGACCCGGGACAGGCGCTCACCTTGGCTACACCTTC.